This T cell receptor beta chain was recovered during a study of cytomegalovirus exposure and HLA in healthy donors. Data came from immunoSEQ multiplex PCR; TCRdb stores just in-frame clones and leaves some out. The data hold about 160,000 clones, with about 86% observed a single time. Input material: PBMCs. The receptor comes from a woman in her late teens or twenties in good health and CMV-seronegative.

The CDR3 sequence: CASRQGRNQPQHF. CDR3 bases: TGTGCCAGCAGACAGGGGCGCAATCAGCCCCAGCATTTT. The J gene is TRBJ1-5, the V gene TRBV6-6, with TRBD1 matching 7 bases. With V trimmed by 6 bases and J by 2 bases, 1 base remained unmatched. The CDR3 totals 13 residues. CDR1 is MNHNY, CDR2 SVGAGI, per germline (reference sequence).